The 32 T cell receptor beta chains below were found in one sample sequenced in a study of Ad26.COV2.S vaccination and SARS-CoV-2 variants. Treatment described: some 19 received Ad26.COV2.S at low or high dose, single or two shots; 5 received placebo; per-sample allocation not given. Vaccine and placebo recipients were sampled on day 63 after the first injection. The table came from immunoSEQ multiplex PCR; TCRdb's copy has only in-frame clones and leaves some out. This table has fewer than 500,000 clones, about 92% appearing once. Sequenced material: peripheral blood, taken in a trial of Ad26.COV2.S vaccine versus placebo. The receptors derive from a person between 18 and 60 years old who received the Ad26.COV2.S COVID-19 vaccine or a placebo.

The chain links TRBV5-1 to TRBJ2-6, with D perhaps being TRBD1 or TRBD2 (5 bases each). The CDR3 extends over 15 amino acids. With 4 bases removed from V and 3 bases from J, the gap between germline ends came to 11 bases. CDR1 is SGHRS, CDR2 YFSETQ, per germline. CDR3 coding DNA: TGCGCCAGCAGCCCCCGGGGCGGTGGGGCCAACGTCCTGACTTTC. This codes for CASSPRGGGANVLTF.

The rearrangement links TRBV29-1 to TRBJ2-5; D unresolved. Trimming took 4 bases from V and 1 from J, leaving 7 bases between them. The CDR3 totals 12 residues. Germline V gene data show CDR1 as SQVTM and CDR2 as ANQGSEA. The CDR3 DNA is TGCAGCGTTGTAGGTGTCCAAGAGACCCAGTACTTC. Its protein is CSVVGVQETQYF.

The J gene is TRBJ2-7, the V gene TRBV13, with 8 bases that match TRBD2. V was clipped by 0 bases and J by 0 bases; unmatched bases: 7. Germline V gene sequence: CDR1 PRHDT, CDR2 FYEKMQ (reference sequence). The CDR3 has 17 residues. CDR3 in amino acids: CASSLGGRREVSYEQYF. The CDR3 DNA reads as TGTGCCAGCAGCTTAGGGGGCCGGCGGGAGGTCTCCTACGAGCAGTACTTC.

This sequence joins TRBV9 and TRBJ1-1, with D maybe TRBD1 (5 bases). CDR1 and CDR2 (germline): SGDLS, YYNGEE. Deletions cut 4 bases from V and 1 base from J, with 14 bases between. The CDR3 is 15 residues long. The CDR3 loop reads CASSITGTANTEAFF. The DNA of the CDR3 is TGTGCCAGCAGCATTACCGGGACGGCGAACACTGAAGCTTTCTTT.

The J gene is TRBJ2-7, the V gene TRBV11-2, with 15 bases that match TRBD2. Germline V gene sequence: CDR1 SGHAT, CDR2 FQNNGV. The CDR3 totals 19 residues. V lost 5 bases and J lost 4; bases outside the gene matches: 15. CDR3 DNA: TGTGCCAGCAGCGTCGGATCTGGACTAGCGGGAGGGCCGGGGTACGAGCAGTACTTC. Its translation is CASSVGSGLAGGPGYEQYF.

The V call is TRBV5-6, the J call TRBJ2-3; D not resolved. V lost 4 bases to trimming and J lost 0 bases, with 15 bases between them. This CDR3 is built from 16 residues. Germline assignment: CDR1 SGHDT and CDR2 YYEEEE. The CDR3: CASSLRFRWSTDTQYF. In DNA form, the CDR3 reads TGTGCCAGCAGCCTACGTTTCCGGTGGAGCACAGATACGCAGTATTTT.

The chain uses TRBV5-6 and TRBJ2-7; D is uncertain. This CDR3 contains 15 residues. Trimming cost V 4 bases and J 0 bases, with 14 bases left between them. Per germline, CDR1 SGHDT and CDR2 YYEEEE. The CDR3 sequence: CASSPRRRYSYEQYF. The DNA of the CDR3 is TGTGCCAGCAGCCCACGGCGGCGGTACTCCTACGAGCAGTACTTC.

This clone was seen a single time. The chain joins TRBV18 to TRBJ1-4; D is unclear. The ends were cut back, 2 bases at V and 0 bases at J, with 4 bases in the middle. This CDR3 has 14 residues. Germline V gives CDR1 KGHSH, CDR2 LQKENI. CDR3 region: CASSPTATNEKLFF. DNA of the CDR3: TGTGCCAGCTCACCAACTGCAACTAATGAAAAACTGTTTTTT.

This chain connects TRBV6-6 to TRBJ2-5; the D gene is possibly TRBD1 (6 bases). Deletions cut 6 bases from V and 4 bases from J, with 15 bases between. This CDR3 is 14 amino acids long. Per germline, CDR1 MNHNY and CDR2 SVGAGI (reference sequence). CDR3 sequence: CASSRRVGAETQYF. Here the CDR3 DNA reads TGTGCCAGCAGCCGACGCGTGGGGGCAGAGACCCAGTACTTC.

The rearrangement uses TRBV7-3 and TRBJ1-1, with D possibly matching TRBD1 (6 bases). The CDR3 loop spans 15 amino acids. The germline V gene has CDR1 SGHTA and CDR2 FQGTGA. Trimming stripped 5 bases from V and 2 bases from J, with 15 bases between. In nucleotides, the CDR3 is TGTGCCAGCAGCCCTAGGGGGACACCTAACACTGAAGCTTTCTTT. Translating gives CASSPRGTPNTEAFF.

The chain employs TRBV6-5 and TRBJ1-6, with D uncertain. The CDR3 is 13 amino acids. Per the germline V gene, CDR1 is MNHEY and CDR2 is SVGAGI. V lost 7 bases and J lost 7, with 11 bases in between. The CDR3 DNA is TGTGCCAGCACCCGCTCACAGAATTCACCCCTCCACTTT. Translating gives CASTRSQNSPLHF.

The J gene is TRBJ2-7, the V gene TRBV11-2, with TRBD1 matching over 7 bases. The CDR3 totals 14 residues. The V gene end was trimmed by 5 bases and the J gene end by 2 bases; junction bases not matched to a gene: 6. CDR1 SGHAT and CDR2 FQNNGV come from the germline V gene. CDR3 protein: CASSRGDRTYEQYF. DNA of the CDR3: TGTGCCAGCAGCCGAGGGGACAGAACCTACGAGCAGTACTTC. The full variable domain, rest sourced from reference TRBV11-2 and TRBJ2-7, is EAGVAQSPRYKIIEKRQSVAFWCNPISGHATLYWYQQILGQGPKLLIQFQNNGVVDDSQLPKDRFSAERLKGVDSTLKIQPAKLEDSAVYLCASSRGDRTYEQYFGPGTRLTVT.

The CDR3 loop reads CASSLDGGGTDTQYF. The DNA of the CDR3 is TGTGCCAGCAGCTTAGATGGGGGAGGTACAGATACGCAGTATTTT. The rearrangement joins TRBV7-8 to TRBJ2-3; D may be TRBD2 (6 bases). Trimming left V 1 base short and J 3 bases short, with 11 bases between. The V gene's germline CDR1 is SGHVS and CDR2 FQNEAQ. The CDR3 runs 15 residues.

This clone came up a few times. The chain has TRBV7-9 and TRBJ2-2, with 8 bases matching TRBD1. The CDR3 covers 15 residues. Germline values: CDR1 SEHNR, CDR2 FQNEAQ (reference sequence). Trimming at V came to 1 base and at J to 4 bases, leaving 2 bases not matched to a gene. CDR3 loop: CASSLGGQGTGELFF. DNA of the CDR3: TGTGCCAGCAGCTTAGGAGGACAGGGCACCGGGGAGCTGTTTTTT.

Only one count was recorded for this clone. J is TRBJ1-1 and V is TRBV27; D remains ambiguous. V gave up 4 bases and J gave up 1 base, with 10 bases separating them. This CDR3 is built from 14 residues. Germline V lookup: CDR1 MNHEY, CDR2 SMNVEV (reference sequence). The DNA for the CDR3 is TGTGCCAGCAGTTCCGCGAGAGGGAACACTGAAGCTTTCTTT. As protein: CASSSARGNTEAFF.

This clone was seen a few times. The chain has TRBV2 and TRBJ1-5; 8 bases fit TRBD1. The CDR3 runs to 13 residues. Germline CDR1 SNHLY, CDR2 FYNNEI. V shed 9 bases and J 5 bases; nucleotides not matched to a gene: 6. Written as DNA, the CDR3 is TGTGCCAGATCAGGGGGCGGCGATCAGCCCCAGCATTTT. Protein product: CARSGGGDQPQHF.

DNA of the CDR3: TGTGCCAGCAGCTTGGACAAAACCTCTAATTCACCCCTCCACTTT. This translates into CASSLDKTSNSPLHF. The chain links TRBV7-2 to TRBJ1-6, with D perhaps matching TRBD1 (5 bases). The CDR3 consists of 15 residues. Trimming took 3 bases from V and 6 from J, leaving 12 bases between them. Germline CDR1 SGHTA, CDR2 FQGNSA.

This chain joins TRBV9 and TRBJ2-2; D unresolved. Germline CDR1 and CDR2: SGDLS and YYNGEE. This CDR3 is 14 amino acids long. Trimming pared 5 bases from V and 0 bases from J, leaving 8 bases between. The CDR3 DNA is TGTGCCAGCAGGGACGGGCCGAACACCGGGGAGCTGTTTTTT. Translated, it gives CASRDGPNTGELFF.

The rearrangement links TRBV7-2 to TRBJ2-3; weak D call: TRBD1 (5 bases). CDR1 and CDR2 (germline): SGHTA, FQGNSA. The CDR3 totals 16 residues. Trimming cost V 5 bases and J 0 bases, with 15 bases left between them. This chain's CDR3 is CASSETGPSSTDTQYF. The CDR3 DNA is TGTGCCAGCAGCGAAACAGGCCCCTCTAGCACAGATACGCAGTATTTT.

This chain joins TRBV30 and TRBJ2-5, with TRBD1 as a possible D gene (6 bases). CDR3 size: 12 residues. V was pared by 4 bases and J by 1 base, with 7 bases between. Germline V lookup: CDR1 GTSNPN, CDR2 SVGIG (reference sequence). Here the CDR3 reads CAWTGAQETQYF. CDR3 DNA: TGTGCCTGGACAGGGGCCCAAGAGACCCAGTACTTC.

This CDR3 is CAISPIDVYEQYF. CDR3 DNA sequence: TGTGCCATCAGTCCGATTGACGTCTACGAGCAGTACTTC. This chain uses TRBV10-3 with TRBJ2-7; D ambiguous. V was pared by 5 bases and J by 3 bases, with 11 bases between. There are 13 residues in the CDR3. CDR1 and CDR2 from the germline V gene are ENHRY and SYGVKD.

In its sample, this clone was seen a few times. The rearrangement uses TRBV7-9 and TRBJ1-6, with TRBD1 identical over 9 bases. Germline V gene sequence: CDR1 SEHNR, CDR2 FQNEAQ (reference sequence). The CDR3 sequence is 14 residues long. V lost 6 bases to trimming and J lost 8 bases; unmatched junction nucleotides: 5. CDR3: CASRGDRVDSPLHF. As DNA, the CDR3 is TGTGCCAGCAGGGGGGACAGGGTTGATTCACCCCTCCACTTT.

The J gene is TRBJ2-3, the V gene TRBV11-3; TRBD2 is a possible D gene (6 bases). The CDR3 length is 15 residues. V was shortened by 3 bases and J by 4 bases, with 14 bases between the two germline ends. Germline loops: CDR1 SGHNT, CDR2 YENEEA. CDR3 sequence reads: CASSLGLFTSDTQYF. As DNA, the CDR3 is TGTGCCAGCAGCTTGGGACTCTTTACCTCAGATACGCAGTATTTT.

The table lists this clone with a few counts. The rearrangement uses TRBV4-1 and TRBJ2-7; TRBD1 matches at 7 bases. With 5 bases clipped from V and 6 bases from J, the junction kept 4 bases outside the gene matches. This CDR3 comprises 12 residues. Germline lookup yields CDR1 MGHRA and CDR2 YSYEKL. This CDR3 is CASSTRQGEQYF. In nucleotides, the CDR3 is TGCGCCAGCAGCACGCGACAGGGCGAGCAGTACTTC.

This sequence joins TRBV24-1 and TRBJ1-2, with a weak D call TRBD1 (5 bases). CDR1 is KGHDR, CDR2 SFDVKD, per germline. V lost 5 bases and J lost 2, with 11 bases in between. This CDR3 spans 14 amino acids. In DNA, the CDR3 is TGTGCCACCAGTGGTGAAGGGGCCAACTATGGCTACACCTTC. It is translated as CATSGEGANYGYTF.

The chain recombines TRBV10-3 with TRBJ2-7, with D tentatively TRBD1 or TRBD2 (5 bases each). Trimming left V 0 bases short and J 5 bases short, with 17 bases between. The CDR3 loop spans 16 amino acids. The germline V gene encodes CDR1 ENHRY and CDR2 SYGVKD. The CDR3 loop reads CAISESTGQGDDEQYF. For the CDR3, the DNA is TGTGCCATCAGTGAGTCGACGGGGCAGGGAGACGACGAGCAGTACTTC.

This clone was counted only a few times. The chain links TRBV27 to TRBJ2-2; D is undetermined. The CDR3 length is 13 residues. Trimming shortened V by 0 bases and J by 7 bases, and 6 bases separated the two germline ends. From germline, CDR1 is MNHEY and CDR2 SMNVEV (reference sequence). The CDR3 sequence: CASSLSRNGELFF. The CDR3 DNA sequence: TGTGCCAGCAGTTTATCAAGGAACGGGGAGCTGTTTTTT.

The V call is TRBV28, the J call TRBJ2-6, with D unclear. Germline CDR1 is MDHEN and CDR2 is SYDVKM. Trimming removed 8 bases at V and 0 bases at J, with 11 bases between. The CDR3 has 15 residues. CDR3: CASVTANSGANVLTF. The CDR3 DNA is TGTGCCAGCGTAACAGCGAACTCTGGGGCCAACGTCCTGACTTTC.

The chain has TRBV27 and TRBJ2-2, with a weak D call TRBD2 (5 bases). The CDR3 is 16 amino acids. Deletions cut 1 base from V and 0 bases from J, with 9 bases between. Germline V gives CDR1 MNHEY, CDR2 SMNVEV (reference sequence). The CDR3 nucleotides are TGTGCCAGCAGTTTATACGCGGGTCCGAACACCGGGGAGCTGTTTTTT. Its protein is CASSLYAGPNTGELFF.

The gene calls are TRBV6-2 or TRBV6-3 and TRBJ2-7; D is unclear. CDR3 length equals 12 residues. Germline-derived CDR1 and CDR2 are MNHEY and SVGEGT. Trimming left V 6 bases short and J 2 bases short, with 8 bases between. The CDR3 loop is CASSLSTYEQYF. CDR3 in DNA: TGTGCCAGCAGCCTTAGCACCTACGAGCAGTACTTC.

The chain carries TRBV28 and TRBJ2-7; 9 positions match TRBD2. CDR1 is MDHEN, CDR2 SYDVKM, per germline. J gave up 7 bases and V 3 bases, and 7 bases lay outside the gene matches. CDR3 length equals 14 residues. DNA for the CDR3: TGTGCCAGCAGTTTTACGGGACTAGCTCTTGAGCAGTACTTC. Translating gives CASSFTGLALEQYF.

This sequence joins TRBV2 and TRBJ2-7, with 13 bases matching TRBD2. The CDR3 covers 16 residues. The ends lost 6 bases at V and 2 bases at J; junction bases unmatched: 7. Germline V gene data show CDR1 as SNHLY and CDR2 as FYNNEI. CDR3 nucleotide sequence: TGTGCCAGCAGACGGACTAGCGGGAGAGCGGCCTACGAGCAGTACTTC. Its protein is CASRRTSGRAAYEQYF.